The entry below describes one T cell receptor beta chain. Many counts were recorded for this clonotype. This receptor's antigen is unknown. The record has no base qualities; no much larger clone is one base away. The germline V gene encodes CDR1 DFQATT and CDR2 SNEGSKA (reference sequence). The CDR3 measures 15 amino acids from cysteine to phenylalanine. Only the CDR3 DNA is retained, 45 bases long and in frame from the first base. Relative to germline, V is 1 base shorter and J is 1 base shorter, with 13 bases between their ends. The sample comes from a study of T cell repertoires in cytomegalovirus infection (dated by TCRdb to the late 2010s). Study-level background: The HLA type of each donor mattered for the analysis, because public TCR beta signatures pointed to carriage of CMV infection along with the matching HLA type. Summary of the overall study and its limitations: The ex vivo response was dominated by HLA-C-restricted CMV-specific TCR beta clonotypes, and the single most frequent clonotype in two of eight donors was supplied by these HLA-C-restricted clonotypes. Carriers of CMV infection plus the relevant HLA type were discriminated by the cumulative frequency of public TCR beta family members in the study cohort and in an independent 352-donor cohort.

Sequencing instrument: Illumina HiSeq 1500. TCRdb itself trimmed the public reads at Q25 with fastp, ran MiXCR and retained productive beta chains. Every CDR3 protein is listed once, alongside the most common genes and DNA of its rows. In all, the sample holds hundreds of thousands of distinct CDR3 sequences, and about 11% of those were seen once. The ten largest clones take up about 9.4% of the sample. The clonotype was recovered from a human donor in good health (CMV status not recorded). Some clones in this sample may be carry-over from other donors' samples. The rearranged segments are TRBV20-1 and TRBJ1-1; the D gene is not confidently resolved. Sequencing used PBMCs. CDR3 loop: CSARAVSKGNTEAFF. The DNA sequence is given as TGCAGTGCTAGAGCCGTTTCGAAGGGGAACACTGAAGCTTTCTTT.